This T cell receptor beta chain stems from a study of regulatory T cells in long-lasting Graves disease. Time point denoted: persistent/refractory GD, antithyroid drugs over 5 years with positive TRAb. The authors made the TCR library using RNA they extracted from PBMCs. The guidelines of the American Thyroid Association were the basis for diagnosing Graves' disease. CDR1 is SNHLY and CDR2 is FYNNEI in the germline V gene. The CDR3 runs to 12 residues. According to the study, TCR beta libraries were built with iRepertoire HTBI primers and CDR3-region Arm-PCR. TCRdb re-derived calls from the multiplex PCR reads in MiXCR, one entry per CDR3 protein. The profile shows 500,000 to 700,000 distinct CDR3 sequences, 30% of them singletons. Worth noting for this clonotype: Possible read error: a much larger clone is one base away.

This clonotype was obtained from a female donor with Graves disease. Sequences were derived from peripheral blood mononuclear cells (PBMCs), sampled when the disease was refractory, from a patient treated with antithyroid drugs. V gene TRBV2 combines with J gene TRBJ2-1; D is uncertain. DNA for the CDR3: TGTGCCAGCAGGAGACGAGGCAATGGGCAGTTCTTC. Translation gives CASRRRGNGQFF.